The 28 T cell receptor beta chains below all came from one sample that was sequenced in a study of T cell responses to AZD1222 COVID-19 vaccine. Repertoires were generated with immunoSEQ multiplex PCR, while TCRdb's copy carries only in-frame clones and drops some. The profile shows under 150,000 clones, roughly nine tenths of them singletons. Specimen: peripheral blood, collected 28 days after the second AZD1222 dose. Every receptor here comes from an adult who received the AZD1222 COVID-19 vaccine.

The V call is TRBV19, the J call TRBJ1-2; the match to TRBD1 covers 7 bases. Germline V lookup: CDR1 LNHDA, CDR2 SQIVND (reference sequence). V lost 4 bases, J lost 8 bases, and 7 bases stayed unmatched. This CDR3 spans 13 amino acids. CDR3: CASSNRGGGGYTF. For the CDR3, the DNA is TGTGCCAGTAGTAACAGGGGAGGTGGAGGCTACACCTTC.

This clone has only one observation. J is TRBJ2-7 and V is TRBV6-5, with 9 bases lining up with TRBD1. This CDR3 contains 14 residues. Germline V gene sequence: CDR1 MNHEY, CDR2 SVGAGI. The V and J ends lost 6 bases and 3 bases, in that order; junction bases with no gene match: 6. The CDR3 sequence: CASRGTGLIYEQYF. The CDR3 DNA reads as TGTGCCAGCAGAGGGACAGGGCTGATCTACGAGCAGTACTTC.

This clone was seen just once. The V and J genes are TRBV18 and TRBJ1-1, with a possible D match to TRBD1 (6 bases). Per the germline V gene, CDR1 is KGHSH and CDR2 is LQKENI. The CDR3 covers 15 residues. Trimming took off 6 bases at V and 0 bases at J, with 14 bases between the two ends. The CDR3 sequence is CASSQGSGMNTEAFF. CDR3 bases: TGTGCCAGCTCCCAGGGGTCGGGGATGAACACTGAAGCTTTCTTT. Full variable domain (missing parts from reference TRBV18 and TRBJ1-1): NAGVMQNPRHLVRRRGQEARLRCSPMKGHSHVYWYRQLPEEGLKFMVYLQKENIIDESGMPKERFSAEFPKEGPSILRIQQVVRGDSAAYFCASSQGSGMNTEAFFGQGTRLTVV.

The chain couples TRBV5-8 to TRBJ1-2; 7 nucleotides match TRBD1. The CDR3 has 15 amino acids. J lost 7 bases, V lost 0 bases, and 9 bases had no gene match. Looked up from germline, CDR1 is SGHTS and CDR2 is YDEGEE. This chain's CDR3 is CASSLAYTGEAGYTF. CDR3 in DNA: TGTGCCAGCAGCTTGGCCTACACAGGGGAGGCTGGCTACACCTTC.

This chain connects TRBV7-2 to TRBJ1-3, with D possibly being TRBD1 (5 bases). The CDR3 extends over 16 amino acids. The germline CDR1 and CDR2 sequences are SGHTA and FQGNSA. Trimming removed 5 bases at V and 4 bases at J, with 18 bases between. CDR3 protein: CASSLGTFGGGNTIYF. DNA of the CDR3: TGTGCCAGCAGCCTAGGGACCTTTGGGGGGGGAAACACCATATATTTT.

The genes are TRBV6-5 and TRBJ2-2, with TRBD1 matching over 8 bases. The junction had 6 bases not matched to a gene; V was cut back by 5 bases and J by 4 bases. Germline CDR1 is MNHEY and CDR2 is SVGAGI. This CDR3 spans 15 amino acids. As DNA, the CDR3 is TGTGCCAGCAGTAGAGACAGGGGTCGCACCGGGGAGCTGTTTTTT. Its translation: CASSRDRGRTGELFF.

The chain's CDR3 is CASSQATGNHEQYF. As DNA, the CDR3 is TGTGCCAGCAGCCAAGCCACAGGTAACCACGAGCAGTACTTC. J is TRBJ2-7 and V is TRBV3-1 (or the pseudogene TRBV3-2); possible D gene TRBD1, 5 bases. Germline CDR1 LGHDT, CDR2 YNNKEL (reference sequence). V dropped 1 base and J dropped 5 bases, with 12 bases sitting between them. The CDR3 length is 14 residues.

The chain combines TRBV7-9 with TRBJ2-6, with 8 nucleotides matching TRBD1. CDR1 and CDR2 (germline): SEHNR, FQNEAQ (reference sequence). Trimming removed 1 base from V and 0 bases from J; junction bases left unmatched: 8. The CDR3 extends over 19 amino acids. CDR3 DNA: TGTGCCAGCAGCTTAGAGGGACAGGCTGAATCCTCTGGGGCCAACGTCCTGACTTTC. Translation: CASSLEGQAESSGANVLTF.

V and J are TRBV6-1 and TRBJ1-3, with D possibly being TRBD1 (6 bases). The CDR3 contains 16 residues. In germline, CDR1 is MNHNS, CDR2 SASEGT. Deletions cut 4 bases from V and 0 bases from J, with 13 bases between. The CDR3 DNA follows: TGTGCCAGCAGTGCCCAACAGGGCCCCTCTGGAAACACCATATATTTT. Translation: CASSAQQGPSGNTIYF.

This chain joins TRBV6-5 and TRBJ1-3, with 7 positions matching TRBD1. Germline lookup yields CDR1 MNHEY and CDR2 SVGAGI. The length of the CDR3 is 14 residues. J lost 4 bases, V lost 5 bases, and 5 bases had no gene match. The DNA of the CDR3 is TGTGCCAGCAGTCACACAGGGGACGGAAACACCATATATTTT. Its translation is CASSHTGDGNTIYF.

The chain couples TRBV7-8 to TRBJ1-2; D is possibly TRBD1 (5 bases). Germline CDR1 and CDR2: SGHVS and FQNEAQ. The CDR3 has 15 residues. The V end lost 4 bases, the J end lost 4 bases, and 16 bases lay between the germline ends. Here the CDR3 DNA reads TGTGCCAGCAGCTCCAGTGGATCAGGGACCTATGGCTACACCTTC. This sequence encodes CASSSSGSGTYGYTF.

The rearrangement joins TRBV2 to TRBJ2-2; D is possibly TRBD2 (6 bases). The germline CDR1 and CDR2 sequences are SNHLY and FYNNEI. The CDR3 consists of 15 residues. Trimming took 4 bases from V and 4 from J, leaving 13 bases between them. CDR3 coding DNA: TGTGCCAGCAGTGGGCGGGGTAGCGGCACCGGGGAGCTGTTTTTT. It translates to CASSGRGSGTGELFF.

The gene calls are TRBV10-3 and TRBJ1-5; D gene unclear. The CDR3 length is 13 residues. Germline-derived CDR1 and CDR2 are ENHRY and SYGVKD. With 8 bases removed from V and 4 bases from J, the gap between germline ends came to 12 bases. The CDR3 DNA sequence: TGTGCCATCTCGGAGGAGGTAAATCAGCCCCAGCATTTT. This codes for CAISEEVNQPQHF.

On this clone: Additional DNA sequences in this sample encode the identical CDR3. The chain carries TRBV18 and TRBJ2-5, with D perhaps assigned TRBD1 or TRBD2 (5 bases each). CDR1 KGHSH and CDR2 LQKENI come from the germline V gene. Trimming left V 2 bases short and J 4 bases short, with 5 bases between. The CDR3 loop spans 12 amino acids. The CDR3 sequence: CASSPGGETQYF. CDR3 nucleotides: TGTGCCAGCTCACCAGGGGGAGAGACCCAGTACTTC.

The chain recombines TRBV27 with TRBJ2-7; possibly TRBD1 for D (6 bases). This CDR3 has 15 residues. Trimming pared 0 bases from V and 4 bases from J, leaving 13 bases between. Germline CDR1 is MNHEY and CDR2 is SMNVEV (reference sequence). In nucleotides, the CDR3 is TGTGCCAGCAGTTTATCGGGACACTTGGCATACGAGCAGTACTTC. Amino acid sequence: CASSLSGHLAYEQYF.

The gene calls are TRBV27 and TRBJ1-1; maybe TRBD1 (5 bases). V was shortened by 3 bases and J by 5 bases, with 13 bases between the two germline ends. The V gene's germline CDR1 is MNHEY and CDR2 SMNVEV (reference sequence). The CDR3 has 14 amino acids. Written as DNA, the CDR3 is TGTGCCAGCAGTTTCTCCGCCGGGGGTACTGAAGCTTTCTTT. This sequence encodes CASSFSAGGTEAFF.

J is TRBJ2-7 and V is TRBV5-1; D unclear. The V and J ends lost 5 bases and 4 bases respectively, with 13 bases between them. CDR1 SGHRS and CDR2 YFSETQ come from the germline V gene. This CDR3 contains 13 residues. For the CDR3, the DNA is TGCGCCAGCAGTCTAACTGGGCCATACGAGCAGTACTTC. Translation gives CASSLTGPYEQYF.

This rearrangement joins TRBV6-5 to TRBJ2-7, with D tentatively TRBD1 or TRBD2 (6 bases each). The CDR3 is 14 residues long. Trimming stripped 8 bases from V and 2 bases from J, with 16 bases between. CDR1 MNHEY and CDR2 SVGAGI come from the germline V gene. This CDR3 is CASAGGGEAYEQYF. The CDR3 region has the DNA TGTGCCAGCGCCGGAGGGGGAGAGGCCTACGAGCAGTACTTC.

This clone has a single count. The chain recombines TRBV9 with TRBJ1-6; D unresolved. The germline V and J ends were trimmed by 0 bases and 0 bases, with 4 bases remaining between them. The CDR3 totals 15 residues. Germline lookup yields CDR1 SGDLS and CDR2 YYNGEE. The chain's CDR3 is CASSVESSYNSPLHF. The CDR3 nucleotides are TGTGCCAGCAGCGTAGAGAGCTCCTATAATTCACCCCTCCACTTT.

CDR3 sequence reads: CASSQIRTEDYSNQPQHF. DNA of the CDR3: TGCGCCAGCAGTCAAATCAGGACCGAAGATTATAGCAATCAGCCCCAGCATTTT. This rearrangement joins TRBV23-1 to TRBJ1-5; no reliable D call. TRBV23-1 is marked as an open reading frame, function uncertain. The CDR3 consists of 18 residues. The germline V and J ends were trimmed by 2 bases and 0 bases, with 17 bases remaining between them.

The CDR3 DNA reads TGTGCCAGCTCAAGCAGGACGGACAATGAGCAGTTCTTC. Its translation: CASSSRTDNEQFF. V gene TRBV18 combines with J gene TRBJ2-1; D gene unclear. This CDR3 contains 13 residues. Germline CDR1 reads KGHSH; CDR2 reads LQKENI. The V end was cut by 5 bases, the J end by 5 bases, with 10 bases between.

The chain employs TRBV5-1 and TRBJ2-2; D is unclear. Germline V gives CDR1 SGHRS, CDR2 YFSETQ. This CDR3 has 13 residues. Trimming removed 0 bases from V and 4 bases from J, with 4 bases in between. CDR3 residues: CASSLEPTGELFF. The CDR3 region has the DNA TGCGCCAGCAGCTTGGAACCCACCGGGGAGCTGTTTTTT.

CDR3 in amino acids: CASSYAGGSSYNSPLHF. In DNA form, the CDR3 reads TGCGCCAGCAGCTATGCAGGGGGCAGCTCCTATAATTCACCCCTCCACTTT. V is TRBV5-1 and J is TRBJ1-6; 8 bases fit TRBD1. The V gene's germline CDR1 is SGHRS and CDR2 YFSETQ. The CDR3 covers 17 residues. The trim removed 3 bases at V and 0 bases at J, leaving 5 bases unmatched.

CDR3 sequence reads: CASSEPDRGGQFF. The CDR3 nucleotides read TGCGCCAGCAGTGAACCGGACAGGGGGGGGCAGTTCTTC. V and J are TRBV10-2 and TRBJ2-1; 10 bases line up with TRBD1. CDR3 length: 13 amino acids. Per germline, CDR1 WSHSY and CDR2 SAAADI. V lost 3 bases, J lost 12 bases, and 5 bases stayed unmatched.

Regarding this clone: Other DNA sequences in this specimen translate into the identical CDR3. Written as DNA, the CDR3 is TGTGCCAGCAGTTTAAACTATGGCTACACCTTC. Translation: CASSLNYGYTF. The chain combines TRBV12-3 or TRBV12-4 with TRBJ1-2; D gene ambiguous. V lost 2 bases and J 2 bases, leaving 0 bases between the germline ends. The CDR3 extends over 11 amino acids.

CDR3 DNA: TGTGCCAGCGAGGAAGGACTGAACTCTGGAAACACCATATATTTT. Protein: CASEEGLNSGNTIYF. The chain is built from TRBV6-6 and TRBJ1-3; unclear D gene. The CDR3 is made up of 15 amino acids. V shed 8 bases and J shed 0 bases, with 14 bases lying between them. Germline CDR1 reads MNHNY; CDR2 reads SVGAGI (reference sequence).

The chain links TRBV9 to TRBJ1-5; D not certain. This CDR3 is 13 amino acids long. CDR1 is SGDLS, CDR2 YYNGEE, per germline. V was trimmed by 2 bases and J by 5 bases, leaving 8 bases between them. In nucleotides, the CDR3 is TGTGCCAGCAGCGTCCACTGGGATCAGCCCCAGCATTTT. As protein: CASSVHWDQPQHF.

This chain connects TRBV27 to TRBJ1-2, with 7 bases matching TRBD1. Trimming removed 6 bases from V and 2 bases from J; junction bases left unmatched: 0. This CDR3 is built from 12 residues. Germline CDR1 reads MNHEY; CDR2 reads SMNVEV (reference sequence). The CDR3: CASRGQNYGYTF. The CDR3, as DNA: TGTGCCAGCAGGGGACAGAACTATGGCTACACCTTC.